Below, one TCR beta chain is given with its context. What it binds is not known. A second PCR of roughly 7 to 11 cycles used a sample-barcoded 5' primer and a J-beta primer mix. Via MiXCR, TCRdb re-called the 5' RACE reads, giving one row per CDR3 protein. This table has 450,000 to 700,000 distinct CDR3 sequences, about 25% appearing once. Donation came from healthy Caucasian individuals in Russia who were aged about 6 to 100. Total RNA, at least 6 micrograms per sample, was extracted from PBMCs. The data stem from a study of blood T cells in healthy people across ages. The length of the CDR3 is 16 residues. Overall study findings and caveats: Higher diversity, along with more naive CD4+ cells, distinguished long-lived donors from aged donors. Per million T cells, the diversity of TCR beta decreased roughly linearly as age advanced.

The sequence was collected from a woman in her seventies in good health. Source material: blood. J is TRBJ2-5 and V is TRBV21-1; the table calls TRBD1, which could not be checked here. TRBV21-1 is a listed pseudogene. This chain's CDR3 is CASSNGVAGWCETQYF. The CDR3 region has the DNA TGTGCCAGCAGCAATGGAGTCGCAGGGTGGTGTGAGACCCAGTACTTC.